This T cell receptor (beta chain) stems from a study of CD8+CD57+ T cells in acquired aplastic anemia. Study overall: Across the sorted CD4+ and CD8+ cells, DNA amounts averaged roughly 3.5 ug. Study-level results: In common between the patients and the controls were approximately 28 CD8+ CDR3 sequences. Patients and healthy controls showed no significant CD8+ Simpson's diversity difference.

A note on this clonotype: The antigen is not known.

CDR1 and CDR2 from the germline V gene are ENHRY and SYGVKD. CDR3 length equals 13 residues. V lost 8 bases and J lost 4; bases outside the gene matches: 3. Whoever was chosen for sequencing had shown CD8+CD57+ cell expansion by flow cytometry. Every patient presented with severe acquired aplastic anemia. Both TCR beta VDJ combination and CDR3 sequence profiling were carried out. Genomic DNA was the template for this profiling. One entry per CDR3 protein results from TCRdb running MiXCR on the reads. The sample holds around 220,000 distinct CDR3 sequences, roughly 45% seen once. The chain carries TRBV10-3 and TRBJ2-1; 9 nucleotides agree with TRBD2. The material sequenced was sorted CD4+, CD8+, or CD8+CD57+ T cells (not recorded which) from PBMCs. The source of this sequence is a human donor with aplastic anemia. CDR3 in amino acids: CAIVAGVYNEQFF. The CDR3 bases are TGTGCCATCGTAGCGGGGGTTTACAATGAGCAGTTCTTC.